Sequencing of this TCR beta chain was carried out in a study of siplizumab effects on memory and regulatory T cells. Sequenced by immunoSEQ multiplex PCR; TCRdb stores in-frame clones only, minus some. The table records some 97,000 clones, 91% of them present only once. The sequence was collected from a human donor in good health. Some clones in this sample may be carry-over from other donors' samples. The sequenced sample was CD4+ T cells sorted from blood.

As DNA, the CDR3 is TGTGCCAGCAGTCCGGGACAGGGGGCCTACGAGCAGTACTTC. This encodes CASSPGQGAYEQYF. This chain joins TRBV2 and TRBJ2-7; 11 positions match TRBD1. After removal of 5 bases from V and 2 bases from J, the junction contained 2 bases not matched to a gene. The CDR3 sequence is 14 residues long. Germline V CDR1 and CDR2: SNHLY, FYNNEI.